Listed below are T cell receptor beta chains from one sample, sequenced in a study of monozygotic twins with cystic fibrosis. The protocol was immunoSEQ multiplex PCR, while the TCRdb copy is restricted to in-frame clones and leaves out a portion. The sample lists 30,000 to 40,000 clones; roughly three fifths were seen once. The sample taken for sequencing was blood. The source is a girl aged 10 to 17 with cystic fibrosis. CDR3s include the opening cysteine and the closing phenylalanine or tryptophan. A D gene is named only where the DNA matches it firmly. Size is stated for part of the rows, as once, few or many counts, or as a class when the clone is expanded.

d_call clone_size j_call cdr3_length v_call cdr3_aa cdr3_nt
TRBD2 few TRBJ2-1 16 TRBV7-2 CASSSARLARYNEQFF TGTGCCAGCAGCTCCGCGAGACTAGCGCGTTACAATGAGCAGTTCTTC
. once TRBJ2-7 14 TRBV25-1 CASSEPGRSYEQYF TGTGCCAGCAGTGAACCAGGGAGATCTTACGAGCAGTACTTC
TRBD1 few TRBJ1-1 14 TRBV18 CASSVEQGYTEAFF TGTGCCAGCTCGGTCGAACAGGGGTACACTGAAGCTTTCTTT
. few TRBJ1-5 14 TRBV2 CASSEATRGQPQHF TGTGCCAGCAGTGAAGCGACAAGGGGCCAGCCCCAGCATTTT
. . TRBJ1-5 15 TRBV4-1 CASSQPQRGDQPQHF TGCGCCAGCAGCCAGCCCCAAAGAGGGGATCAGCCCCAGCATTTT
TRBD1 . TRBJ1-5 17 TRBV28 CASSFSDRTGQIQPQHF TGTGCCAGCAGTTTTTCCGATAGGACAGGACAAATTCAGCCCCAGCATTTT
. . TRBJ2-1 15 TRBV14 CASRPGDLPYNEQFF TGTGCCAGCAGACCAGGGGACTTACCCTACAATGAGCAGTTCTTC
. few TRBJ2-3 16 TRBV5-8 CASNGNSGLFTDTQYF TGTGCCAGCAATGGTAACAGCGGACTTTTCACAGATACGCAGTATTTT
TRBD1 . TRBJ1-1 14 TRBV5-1 CASSLDRGLTEAFF TGCGCCAGCAGCCTGGACAGGGGGCTAACTGAAGCTTTCTTT
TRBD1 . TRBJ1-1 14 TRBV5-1 CASTDRAGNTEAFF TGCGCCAGCACGGACAGGGCAGGGAACACTGAAGCTTTCTTT
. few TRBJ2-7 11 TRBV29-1 CSGFEGYEQYF TGCAGCGGCTTTGAGGGTTACGAGCAGTACTTC
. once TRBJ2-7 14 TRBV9 CASSVNRGGYEQYF TGTGCCAGCAGCGTAAATCGGGGAGGCTACGAGCAGTACTTC
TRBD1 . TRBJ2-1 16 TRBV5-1 CASSSRGQGNWDEQFF TGCGCCAGCAGCTCCCGGGGACAGGGAAATTGGGATGAGCAGTTCTTC
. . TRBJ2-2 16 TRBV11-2 CASTSFEGANTGELFF TGTGCCAGCACCTCCTTTGAGGGCGCGAACACCGGGGAGCTGTTTTTT
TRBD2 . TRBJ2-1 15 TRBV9 CASSVSGLAINEQFF TGTGCCAGCAGCGTATCCGGACTAGCGATCAATGAGCAGTTCTTC
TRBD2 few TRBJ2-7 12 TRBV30 CAWTSGTYEQYF TGTGCCTGGACTAGCGGCACCTACGAGCAGTACTTC
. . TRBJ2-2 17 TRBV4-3 CASSFGDALSNTGELFF TGCGCCAGCAGCTTCGGGGACGCTTTATCGAACACCGGGGAGCTGTTTTTT
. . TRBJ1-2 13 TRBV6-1 CASTTPPGSGYTF TGTGCCAGCACCACCCCCCCAGGGAGCGGCTACACCTTC
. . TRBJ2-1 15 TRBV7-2 CASSPTASSYNEQFF TGTGCCAGCAGCCCGACGGCCTCGTCCTACAATGAGCAGTTCTTC
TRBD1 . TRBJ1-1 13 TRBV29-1 CSALTGVRTEAFF TGCAGCGCATTGACAGGGGTCCGCACTGAAGCTTTCTTT
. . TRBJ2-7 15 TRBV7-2 CASSFGIPINYEQYF TGTGCCAGCAGCTTCGGGATCCCAATAAACTACGAGCAGTACTTC
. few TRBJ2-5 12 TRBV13 CASSLQGETQYF TGTGCCAGCAGCTTACAGGGAGAGACCCAGTACTTC
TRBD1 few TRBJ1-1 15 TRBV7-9 CASSGRTGEIPEAFF TGTGCCAGCAGCGGACGGACAGGGGAAATCCCTGAAGCTTTCTTT
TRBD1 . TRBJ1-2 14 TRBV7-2 CASSSTGGSAGYTF TGTGCCAGCAGCTCGACAGGGGGCTCTGCTGGCTACACCTTC
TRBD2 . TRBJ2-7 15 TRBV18 CASSPLSGTSNEQYF TGTGCCAGCTCACCCTTATCCGGGACTAGTAACGAGCAGTACTTC
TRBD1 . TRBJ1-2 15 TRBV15 CATSKVRQGDHGYTF TGTGCCACCAGCAAAGTAAGACAGGGGGATCATGGCTACACCTTC
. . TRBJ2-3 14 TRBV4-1 CASSRGESTDTQYF TGCGCCAGCAGCCGGGGGGAAAGCACAGATACGCAGTATTTT
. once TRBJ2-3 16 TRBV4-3 CASRRRRGLEADTQYF TGCGCCAGCAGGCGGAGAAGGGGGTTGGAGGCAGATACGCAGTATTTT
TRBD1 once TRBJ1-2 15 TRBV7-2 CASSFRDRASHGYTF TGTGCCAGCAGCTTCCGGGACAGGGCATCACATGGCTACACCTTC
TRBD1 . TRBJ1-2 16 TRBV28 CASSSPGTGGLGGYTF TGTGCCAGCAGTTCCCCCGGGACAGGGGGCCTGGGGGGCTACACCTTC
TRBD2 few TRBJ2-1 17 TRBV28 CASSARTSGSSYNEQFF TGTGCCAGCAGTGCAAGGACTAGCGGGAGCTCCTACAATGAGCAGTTCTTC
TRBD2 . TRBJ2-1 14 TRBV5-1 CASTGTSGDNEQFF TGCGCCAGCACCGGGACTAGCGGAGACAATGAGCAGTTCTTC
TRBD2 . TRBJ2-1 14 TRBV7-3 CASSLTSGSNEQFF TGTGCCAGCAGCTTGACTAGCGGGTCCAATGAGCAGTTCTTC
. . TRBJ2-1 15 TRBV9 CASSTSTGAYNEQFF TGTGCCAGCAGCACTTCCACCGGGGCCTACAATGAGCAGTTCTTC
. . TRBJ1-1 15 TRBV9 CASSPGGEWSTEAFF TGTGCCAGCAGCCCGGGGGGGGAATGGAGCACTGAAGCTTTCTTT
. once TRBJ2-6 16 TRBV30 CAWNNRDHSGANVLTF TGTGCCTGGAACAACAGGGACCACTCTGGGGCCAACGTCCTGACTTTC
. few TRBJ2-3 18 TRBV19 CASSQLGLRGSSTDTQYF TGTGCCAGTAGCCAGTTGGGGTTACGGGGCTCTAGCACAGATACGCAGTATTTT
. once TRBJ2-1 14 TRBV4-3 CASSQAGRDNEQFF TGCGCCAGCAGCCAAGCCGGACGGGACAATGAGCAGTTCTTC
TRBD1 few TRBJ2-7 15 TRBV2 CASRTRTGGINEQYF TGTGCCAGCAGGACGAGAACAGGGGGTATCAACGAGCAGTACTTC
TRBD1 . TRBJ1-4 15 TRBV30 CAWSWTGGSNEKLFF TGTGCCTGGAGCTGGACAGGGGGGAGTAATGAAAAACTGTTTTTT
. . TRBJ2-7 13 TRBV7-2 CASSLDSLYEQYF TGTGCCAGCAGCCTGGACAGCTTGTACGAGCAGTACTTC